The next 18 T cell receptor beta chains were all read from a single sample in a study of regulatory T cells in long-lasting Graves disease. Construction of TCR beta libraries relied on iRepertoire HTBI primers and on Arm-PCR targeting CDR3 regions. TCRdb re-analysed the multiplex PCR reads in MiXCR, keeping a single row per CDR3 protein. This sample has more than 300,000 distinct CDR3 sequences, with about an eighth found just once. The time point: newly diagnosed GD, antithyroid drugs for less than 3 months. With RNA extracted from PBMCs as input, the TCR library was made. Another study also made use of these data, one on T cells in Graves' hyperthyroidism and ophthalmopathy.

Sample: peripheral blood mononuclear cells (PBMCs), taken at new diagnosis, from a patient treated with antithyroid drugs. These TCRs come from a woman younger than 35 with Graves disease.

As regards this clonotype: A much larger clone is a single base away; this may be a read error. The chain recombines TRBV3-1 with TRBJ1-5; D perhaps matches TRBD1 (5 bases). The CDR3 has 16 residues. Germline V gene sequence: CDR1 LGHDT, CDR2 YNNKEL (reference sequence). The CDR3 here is CASTPLRARGSQPQHF. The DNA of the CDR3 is TGTGCCAGCACCCCTCTCAGGGCAAGGGGATCTCAGCCCCAGCACTTT. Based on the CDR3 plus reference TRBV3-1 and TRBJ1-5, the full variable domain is DTAVSQTPKYLVTQMGNDKSIKCEQNLGHDTMYWYKQDSKKFLKIMFSYNNKELIINETVPNRFSPKSPDKAHLNLHINSLELGDSAVYFCASTPLRARGSQPQHFGDGTRLSIL.

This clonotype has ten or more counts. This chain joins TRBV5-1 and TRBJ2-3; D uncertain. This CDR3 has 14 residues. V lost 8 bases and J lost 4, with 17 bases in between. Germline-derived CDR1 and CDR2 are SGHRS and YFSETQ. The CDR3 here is CASAPAFFPDTQYF. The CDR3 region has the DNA TGCGCCAGTGCCCCAGCCTTCTTCCCAGATACGCAGTATTTT.

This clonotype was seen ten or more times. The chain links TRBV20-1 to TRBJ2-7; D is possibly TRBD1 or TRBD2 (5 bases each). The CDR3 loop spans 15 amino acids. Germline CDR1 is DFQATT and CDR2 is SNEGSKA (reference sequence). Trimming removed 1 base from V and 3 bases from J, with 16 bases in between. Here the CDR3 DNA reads TGCAGTGCTAGAGTGTCACTGGGACCCAACTACGAGCAGTACTTC. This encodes CSARVSLGPNYEQYF.

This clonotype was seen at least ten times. Written as DNA, the CDR3 is TGCGCCAGCAGCCTACCCAAGGTGGGGACAGGGTTAGAGGGCTACACCTTC. Its protein is CASSLPKVGTGLEGYTF. V usage is TRBV4-1 and J usage is TRBJ1-2; 9 nucleotides match TRBD1. The CDR3 extends over 17 amino acids. V shed 4 bases and J 8 bases; nucleotides not matched to a gene: 17. CDR1 and CDR2 from the germline V gene are MGHRA and YSYEKL.

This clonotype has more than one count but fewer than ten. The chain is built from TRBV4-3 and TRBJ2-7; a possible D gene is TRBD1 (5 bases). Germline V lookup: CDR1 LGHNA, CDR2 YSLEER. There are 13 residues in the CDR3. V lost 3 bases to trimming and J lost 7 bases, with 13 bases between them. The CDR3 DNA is TGCGCCAGCAGCCAGTTTGTAGGGGATGAGCAGTACGTC. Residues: CASSQFVGDEQYV.

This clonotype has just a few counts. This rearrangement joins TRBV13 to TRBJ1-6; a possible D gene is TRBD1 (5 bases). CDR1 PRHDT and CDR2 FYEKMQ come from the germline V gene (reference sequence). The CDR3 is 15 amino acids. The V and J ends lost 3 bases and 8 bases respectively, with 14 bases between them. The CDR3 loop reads CASSFSGSMDSPLHF. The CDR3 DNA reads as TGTGCCAGCAGCTTTTCAGGGAGTATGGATTCACCCCTCCACTTT.

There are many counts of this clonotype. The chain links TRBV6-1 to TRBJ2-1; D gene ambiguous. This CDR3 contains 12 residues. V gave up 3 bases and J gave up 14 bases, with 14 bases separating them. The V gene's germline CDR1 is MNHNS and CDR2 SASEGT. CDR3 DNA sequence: TGTGCCAGCAGTGATAGGACCGACCTGAAGTTCTTC. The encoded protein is CASSDRTDLKFF.

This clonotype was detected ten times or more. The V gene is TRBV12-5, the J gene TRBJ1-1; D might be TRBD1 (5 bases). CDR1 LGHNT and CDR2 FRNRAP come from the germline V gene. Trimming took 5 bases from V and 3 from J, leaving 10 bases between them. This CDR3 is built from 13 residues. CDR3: CASGAGDYTEAFF. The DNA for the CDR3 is TGTGCTAGTGGTGCCGGGGACTACACTGAAGCTTTCTTT.

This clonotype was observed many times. The CDR3: CASSVTPRARSIMNTEAFF. The CDR3 DNA reads as TGTGCCAGCAGCGTAACTCCCAGGGCCAGGTCCATCATGAACACTGAAGCTTTCTTT. The chain uses TRBV9 and TRBJ1-1; possibly TRBD1 for D (5 bases). From germline, CDR1 is SGDLS and CDR2 YYNGEE. Trimming took off 1 base at V and 0 bases at J, with 22 bases between the two ends. The CDR3 has 19 residues. Combining the CDR3 with reference TRBV9 and TRBJ1-1 gives the whole variable domain DSGVTQTPKHLITATGQRVTLRCSPRSGDLSVYWYQQSLDQGLQFLIQYYNGEERAKGNILERFSAQQFPDLHSELNLSSLELGDSALYFCASSVTPRARSIMNTEAFFGQGTRLTVV.

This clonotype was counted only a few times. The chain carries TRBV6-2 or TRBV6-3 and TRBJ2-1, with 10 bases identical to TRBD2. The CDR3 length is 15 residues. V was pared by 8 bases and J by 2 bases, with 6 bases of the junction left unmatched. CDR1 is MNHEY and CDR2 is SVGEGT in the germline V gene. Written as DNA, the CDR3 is TGTGCCAGCGAAACTAGCGGGATCACCTACAATGAGCAGTTCTTC. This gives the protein CASETSGITYNEQFF.

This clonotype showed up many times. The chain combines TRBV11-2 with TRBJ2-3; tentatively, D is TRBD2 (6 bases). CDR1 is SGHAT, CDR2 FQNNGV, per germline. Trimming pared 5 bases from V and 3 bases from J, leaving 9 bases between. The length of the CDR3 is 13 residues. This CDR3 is CASSLGLTDTQYF. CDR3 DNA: TGTGCCAGCAGCCTCGGACTAACAGATACGCAGTATTTT.

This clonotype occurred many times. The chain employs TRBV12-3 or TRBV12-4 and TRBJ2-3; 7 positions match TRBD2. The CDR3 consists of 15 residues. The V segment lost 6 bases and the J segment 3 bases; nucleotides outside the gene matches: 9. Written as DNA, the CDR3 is TGTGCCAGCAGCCGCCTCGGGGGACTAACAGATACGCAGTATTTT. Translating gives CASSRLGGLTDTQYF.

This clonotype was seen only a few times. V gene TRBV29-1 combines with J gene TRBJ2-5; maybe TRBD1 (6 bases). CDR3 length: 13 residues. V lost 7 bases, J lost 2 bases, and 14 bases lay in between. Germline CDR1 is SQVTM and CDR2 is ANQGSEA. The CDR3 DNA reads TGCAGCGGGATGGGGGCTCATCAAGAGACCCAGTACTTC. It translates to CSGMGAHQETQYF. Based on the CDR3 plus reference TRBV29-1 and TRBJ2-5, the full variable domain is SAVISQKPSRDICQRGTSLTIQCQVDSQVTMMFWYRQQPGQSLTLIATANQGSEATYESGFVIDKFPISRPNLTFSTLTVSNMSPEDSSIYLCSGMGAHQETQYFGPGTRLLVL.

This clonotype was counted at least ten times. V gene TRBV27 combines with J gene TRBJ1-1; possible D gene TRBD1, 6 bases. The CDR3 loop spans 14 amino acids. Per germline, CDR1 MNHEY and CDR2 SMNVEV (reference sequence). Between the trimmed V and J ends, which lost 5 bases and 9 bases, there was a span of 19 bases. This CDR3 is CASSPHGGQGKAFF. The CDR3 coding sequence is TGTGCCAGCAGTCCCCACGGGGGGCAGGGGAAAGCTTTCTTT.

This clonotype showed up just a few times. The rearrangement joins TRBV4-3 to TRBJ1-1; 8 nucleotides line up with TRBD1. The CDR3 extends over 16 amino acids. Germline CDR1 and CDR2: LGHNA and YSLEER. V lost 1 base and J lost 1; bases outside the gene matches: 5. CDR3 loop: CASSQGLDRENTEAFF. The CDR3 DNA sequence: TGCGCCAGCAGCCAAGGGCTGGACAGGGAGAACACTGAAGCTTTCTTT.

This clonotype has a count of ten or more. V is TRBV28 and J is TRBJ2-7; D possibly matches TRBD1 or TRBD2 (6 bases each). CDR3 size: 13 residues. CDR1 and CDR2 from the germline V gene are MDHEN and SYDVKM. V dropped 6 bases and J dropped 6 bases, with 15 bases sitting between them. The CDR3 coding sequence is TGTGCCAGCAGGGAACGCGGGACATCCGAGCAGTACTTC. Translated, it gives CASRERGTSEQYF. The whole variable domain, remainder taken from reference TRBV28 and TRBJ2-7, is DVKVTQSSRYLVKRTGEKVFLECVQDMDHENMFWYRQDPGLGLRLIYFSYDVKMKEKGDIPEGYSVSREKKERFSLILESASTNQTSMYLCASRERGTSEQYFGPGTRLTVT.

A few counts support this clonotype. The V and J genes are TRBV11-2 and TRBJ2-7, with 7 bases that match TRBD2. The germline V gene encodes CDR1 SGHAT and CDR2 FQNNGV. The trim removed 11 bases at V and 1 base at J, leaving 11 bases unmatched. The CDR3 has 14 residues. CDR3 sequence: CAWSYRAGSYEQYF. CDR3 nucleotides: TGTGCCTGGAGTTACCGAGCGGGATCCTACGAGCAGTACTTC.

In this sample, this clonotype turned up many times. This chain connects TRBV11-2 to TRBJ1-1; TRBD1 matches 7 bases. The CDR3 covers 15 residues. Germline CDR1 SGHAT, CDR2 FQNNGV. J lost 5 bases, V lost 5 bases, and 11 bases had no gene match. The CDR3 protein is CASSLTGLGGTEAFF. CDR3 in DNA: TGTGCCAGCAGCCTGACAGGGCTGGGTGGAACTGAAGCTTTCTTT.